This T cell receptor beta chain was recorded in a study of T cells in Graves' hyperthyroidism and ophthalmopathy (dated by TCRdb to about 2019). At the level of the whole study: Peripheral blood samples were taken at the time of initial diagnosis, prior to any treatment. To identify TCR V-J signatures that set the groups apart, the researchers used a discovery cohort of 100 or so patients, made up of roughly 45 with Graves' ophthalmopathy and 57 with stable Graves' hyperthyroidism. Whether ophthalmopathy could be predicted prospectively was tested in an independent validation cohort made up of 18 to 20 hyperthyroidism patients plus 17 patients who later progressed to ophthalmopathy. The approximately 90 discovery patients were divided at random into training and test sets in a 7:3 ratio. Thyroid tissue and blood T-cell repertoires from more than 5 Graves' hyperthyroidism patients were also compared in the study. Once sampling was done, hyperthyroidism patients were given methimazole at a starting dose of 30 mg daily, whereas ophthalmopathy patients were given high-dose intravenous methylprednisolone. The paper describes TCR Vbeta CDR3 sequencing of fewer than 150 peripheral blood samples, made up of roughly 45 ophthalmopathy patients, over 70 hyperthyroidism patients and 17 progressor patients.

This clonotype was seen ten or more times. Its antigen is not yet known. Base qualities are not provided; no much larger clone lies one nucleotide away. Overall results and qualifications from the work: Sample size was not statistically predetermined, and investigators were not blinded to group allocation. Most expanded thyroid clonotypes (frequency above 0.001) were also found in blood, which suggests that blood repertoires may mirror thyroid immune responses. In validation, the model predicted progression to ophthalmopathy a median of about 6.8 months before onset, with approximately 70% sensitivity and 72.22% specificity. A model built on a 13 V-J signature distinguished ophthalmopathy from stable hyperthyroidism, reaching roughly 88% sensitivity and 81.08% specificity in cross-validation and 80%/75% in testing.

A patient counted as having stable Graves' hyperthyroidism if no progression to ophthalmopathy occurred over 18 months of follow-up. Hyperthyroidism patients were newly diagnosed, with disease duration under 2 months, and aged 18 to 65 years. The study excluded patients with uncontrolled infections, other autoimmune diseases, pregnancy or lactation. Clinical symptoms, serum thyroxine and TRAb, thyroid ultrasound, and orbital computed tomography formed the basis for the diagnoses. PBMCs were isolated from 10 ml of fresh peripheral blood by Ficoll-Paque density gradient centrifugation. Total RNA was extracted using Trizol reagent, and RNA quality was assessed on an Agilent 2100 Bioanalyzer. Here V drops 6 bases and J drops 3 bases, and the junction holds 8 bases not matched to any gene. The CDR3, cysteine through phenylalanine, is 14 amino acids long. The only DNA kept is the CDR3, 42 bases in frame from the first base.

The TCR beta CDR3 regions were amplified from RNA transcripts. A first-round RT-PCR of the TCR CDR3 used the HTBI primer set with the Qiagen OneStep RT-PCR kit. Libraries were constructed in a second round of multiplex PCR, after which size selection and purification were performed. Sequencing of the libraries was done on an Illumina HiSeq2000 using paired-end 100 bp reads. Regarding the original processing steps: SOAPnuke was used to process the raw data, with reads discarded if the reads contained adapters or uncalled bases, had a mean Phred below 15, or lacked an exact constant-primer or identifier match. COPE v1.2.5 was used to merge high-quality paired reads, and clonotypes were defined as unique nucleotide sequences. Clonotypes were aligned to IMGT TRBV, TRBD and TRBJ reference segments using MiTCR v1.1. Analysis was restricted to V-J combinations with a frequency above 0.0001, which covered 98% to 99.2% of repertoires. A TCS score was defined as the ratio of F50 (clonal expansion) to E x V (chaos), with BLOSUM62-based TCRdist applied between CDR3 peptides within each V-J. Welch's t-statistics and random forest reduced around 520 V-J features to fewer than 15, which were used in a naive Bayes classifier (R e1071). The raw public data were reprocessed by TCRdb itself: fastp quality trimming at Q25, MiXCR clonotype calling, in-frame beta chains only. Each CDR3 protein gets just one entry, which takes the most common genes and DNA from the rows behind it. TCRdb's processing, not the study's, gives the V and J calls here. This sample is represented by some 700,000 distinct CDR3 sequences; around 16% of them were singletons. Jointly, the top ten make up less than 20% of the sample.

The chain employs TRBV12-3 or TRBV12-4 and TRBJ2-7, with TRBD2 matching 7 junction bases. The source of this sequence is a man aged 50 to 59 with Graves' hyperthyroidism. The sample taken for sequencing was blood. CDR3 loop: CASSLSGNLYEQYF. Here is the DNA: TGTGCCAGCAGCCTCAGCGGGAACCTCTACGAGCAGTACTTC.